Listed here is a single T cell receptor beta chain. These data are taken from a study of identical twins. CDR1 and CDR2 from the germline V gene are LGHDT and YNNKEL (reference sequence). The length of the CDR3 is 17 residues. Losses at the gene ends were 1 base for V and 4 bases for J; bases not matched to a gene: 8. Each CDR3 protein gets one entry after TCRdb re-called the 5' RACE reads with MiXCR. The data contain about 530,000 distinct CDR3 sequences, around 15% of them singletons. Separately, the same data were catalogued under a study of yellow fever vaccine responses in identical twins. That source reports: Convergence reportedly seemed to mark part of the twins' vaccine T cell response, with personalization marking the rest.

The chain is built from TRBV3-1 and TRBJ2-1; 9 nucleotides line up with TRBD2. The sequence derives from a woman aged 18-30 years in good health. The sequenced sample consisted of CD4+ T cells sorted from blood. CDR3 loop: CASSQARGLAGYNEQFF. The CDR3 nucleotides read TGTGCCAGCAGCCAAGCTCGGGGTCTAGCGGGGTACAATGAGCAGTTCTTC.